These 28 T cell receptor beta chains came from one sample sequenced in a study of blood T cell repertoires in COVID-19. Method: immunoSEQ multiplex PCR; TCRdb's copy keeps in-frame clones and lacks some. The data contain about 440,000 clones, around 89% of them singletons. The sample comprised peripheral blood. These receptors were obtained from a woman younger than 45 with acute or convalescent COVID-19.

This clone was counted a few times. This rearrangement joins TRBV7-2 to TRBJ1-6; 7 positions match TRBD1. V shed 5 bases, J shed 15 bases, and the junction held 10 bases outside the gene matches. The germline V gene encodes CDR1 SGHTA and CDR2 FQGNSA. The CDR3 has 13 residues. The CDR3: CASSPQGSSVLHF. CDR3 bases: TGTGCCAGCAGCCCACAGGGGTCCTCAGTCCTCCACTTT.

The chain couples TRBV7-2 to TRBJ2-3; 11 bases fit TRBD2. The CDR3 extends over 18 amino acids. V was pared by 5 bases and J by 2 bases, with 12 bases of the junction left unmatched. CDR1 is SGHTA, CDR2 FQGNSA, per germline. CDR3 loop: CASSPNGIAGGPTDTQYF. CDR3 DNA sequence: TGTGCCAGCAGCCCCAATGGTATAGCGGGGGGGCCCACAGATACGCAGTATTTT.

V usage is TRBV7-9 and J usage is TRBJ2-2; TRBD1 aligns across 8 bases. V dropped 7 bases and J dropped 8; count of bases not matched to a gene: 6. The CDR3 runs to 13 residues. Germline V gene data show CDR1 as SEHNR and CDR2 as FQNEAQ (reference sequence). The DNA of the CDR3 is TGTGCCAGCAAGAGGACAGGGTCTGGGGAGCTGTTTTTT. It yields the protein CASKRTGSGELFF.

This chain connects TRBV2 to TRBJ1-2, with a weak D call TRBD1 (6 bases). The CDR3 loop spans 14 amino acids. V lost 6 bases and J lost 7, with 18 bases in between. Germline CDR1 and CDR2: SNHLY and FYNNEI. CDR3 sequence (DNA): TGTGCCAGCAGCGCTCGTACAGGGTTTTCTGGCTACACCTTC. It yields the protein CASSARTGFSGYTF.

Only a few counts were recorded for this clone. V and J are TRBV4-1 and TRBJ1-5, with D perhaps matching TRBD1 (6 bases). The V end was cut by 3 bases, the J end by 3 bases, with 9 bases between. The CDR3 has 14 residues. Germline V gives CDR1 MGHRA, CDR2 YSYEKL. This chain's CDR3 is CASSHQGYNQPQHF. CDR3 bases: TGCGCCAGCAGCCATCAGGGGTACAATCAGCCCCAGCATTTT.

This clone was observed once. The gene calls are TRBV4-1 and TRBJ2-2, with TRBD1 matching 7 bases. CDR3 size: 16 residues. With 4 bases clipped from V and 2 bases from J, the junction kept 7 bases outside the gene matches. Germline lookup yields CDR1 MGHRA and CDR2 YSYEKL. The CDR3 is CASSLKDRRNTGELFF. CDR3 bases: TGCGCCAGCAGCCTTAAGGACAGGAGAAACACCGGGGAGCTGTTTTTT.

Remarks on this clone: Within the sample, other DNA sequences also encode this same CDR3. The chain employs TRBV9 and TRBJ2-1; D is uncertain. The ends were cut back, 3 bases at V and 6 bases at J, with 10 bases in the middle. Germline CDR1 and CDR2: SGDLS and YYNGEE. The length of the CDR3 is 13 residues. CDR3 sequence reads: CASSGTDLNEQFF. The CDR3 DNA is TGTGCCAGCAGCGGCACAGACCTCAATGAGCAGTTCTTC.

This chain connects TRBV4-2 to TRBJ2-3; 10 nucleotides agree with TRBD2. Germline V gene lookup returns CDR1 LGHNA and CDR2 YNFKEQ. V shed 0 bases and J 5 bases; nucleotides not matched to a gene: 11. The CDR3 extends over 18 amino acids. The CDR3 protein is CASSQESVSGGAGDTQYF. CDR3 nucleotides: TGTGCCAGCAGCCAAGAGTCCGTAAGCGGGGGGGCAGGAGATACGCAGTATTTT.

This chain links TRBV18 with TRBJ2-3; 10 bases map to TRBD2. The J segment lost 4 bases and the V segment lost 2 bases, leaving 3 bases of the junction unmatched. Germline loops: CDR1 KGHSH, CDR2 LQKENI. The CDR3 sequence is 15 residues long. The CDR3 spells CASSPSAGGPDTQYF. The CDR3 coding sequence is TGTGCCAGCTCACCATCAGCGGGGGGGCCAGATACGCAGTATTTT.

The CDR3 DNA follows: TGTGCCAGCAGCGTAGGGAACAGGGCTAACACCGGGGAGCTGTTTTTT. It specifies CASSVGNRANTGELFF. The chain joins TRBV9 to TRBJ2-2; tentatively, D is TRBD1 (6 bases). Germline values: CDR1 SGDLS, CDR2 YYNGEE. The length of the CDR3 is 16 residues. V was shortened by 0 bases and J by 2 bases, with 11 bases between the two germline ends.

The rearrangement joins TRBV18 to TRBJ2-7; 10 nucleotides align to TRBD1. Germline V CDR1 and CDR2: KGHSH, LQKENI. The CDR3 has 15 amino acids. Trimming at V came to 6 bases and at J to 1 base, leaving 6 bases not matched to a gene. CDR3 region: CASSWGQGSSYEQYF. As DNA, the CDR3 is TGTGCCAGCTCCTGGGGACAGGGGAGTTCCTACGAGCAGTACTTC.

The sample holds many counts of this clone. The chain uses TRBV9 and TRBJ2-3; 8 nucleotides agree with TRBD1. The CDR3 is 15 residues long. Germline V lookup: CDR1 SGDLS, CDR2 YYNGEE. V trimming: 3 bases; J trimming: 4 bases; junction bases outside the gene matches: 7. The CDR3, as DNA: TGTGCCAGCAGCGCCAGGGGGCGGAGTGCAGATACGCAGTATTTT. Encoded protein: CASSARGRSADTQYF.

The rearrangement joins TRBV3-1 (or the pseudogene TRBV3-2) to TRBJ1-2; D not certain. V lost 1 base to trimming and J lost 4 bases, with 7 bases between them. The CDR3 extends over 13 amino acids. Germline V CDR1 and CDR2: LGHDT, YNNKEL (reference sequence). The CDR3: CASSQAQVYGYTF. As DNA, the CDR3 is TGTGCCAGCAGCCAAGCTCAGGTCTATGGCTACACCTTC.

There are a few counts of this clone. The chain joins TRBV19 to TRBJ1-6; 9 positions agree with TRBD1. Germline V gene lookup returns CDR1 LNHDA and CDR2 SQIVND (reference sequence). The CDR3 has 14 amino acids. The V gene end was trimmed by 3 bases and the J gene end by 10 bases; junction bases not matched to a gene: 4. DNA of the CDR3: TGTGCCAGTAGTATCCGGGACAGGGTATCACCCCTCCACTTT. This gives the protein CASSIRDRVSPLHF.

The genes are TRBV6-5 and TRBJ1-1, with D uncertain. Trimming removed 5 bases from V and 5 bases from J, with 18 bases in between. Germline CDR1 is MNHEY and CDR2 is SVGAGI. The CDR3 covers 15 residues. The CDR3 is CASSPPVAVATEAFF. CDR3 DNA sequence: TGTGCCAGCAGTCCCCCAGTGGCGGTCGCTACTGAAGCTTTCTTT.

For this clone: Other DNA sequences in the sample encode the same CDR3. The CDR3 DNA reads TGCGCCAGCAGCTTGATGGGACAGGGACAAGAGACCCAGTACTTC. Its protein is CASSLMGQGQETQYF. The chain has TRBV5-1 and TRBJ2-5; TRBD1 agrees at 9 bases. Looked up from germline, CDR1 is SGHRS and CDR2 is YFSETQ. CDR3 length: 15 amino acids. V lost 1 base to trimming and J lost 2 bases; unmatched junction nucleotides: 3. The full variable domain, with the rest looked up from reference TRBV5-1 and TRBJ2-5, is KAGVTQTPRYLIKTRGQQVTLSCSPISGHRSVSWYQQTPGQGLQFLFEYFSETQRNKGNFPGRFSGRQFSNSRSEMNVSTLELGDSALYLCASSLMGQGQETQYFGPGTRLLVL.

V gene TRBV5-1 combines with J gene TRBJ2-7, with 7 bases aligning to TRBD1. Germline V gene lookup returns CDR1 SGHRS and CDR2 YFSETQ. Trimming cost V 4 bases and J 3 bases; bases outside gene matches: 7. CDR3 length: 14 residues. CDR3 DNA: TGCGCCAGCAGCAGAATAACAGGGGACTACGAGCAGTACTTC. It codes for CASSRITGDYEQYF.

The chain couples TRBV27 to TRBJ2-1; 9 bases agree with TRBD1. CDR3 size: 15 residues. Germline V gene lookup returns CDR1 MNHEY and CDR2 SMNVEV (reference sequence). J gave up 2 bases and V 8 bases, and 7 bases lay outside the gene matches. In DNA form, the CDR3 reads TGTGCCAGCCGAATGACAGGGGGTACCTACAATGAGCAGTTCTTC. Residues: CASRMTGGTYNEQFF.

The J gene is TRBJ1-5, the V gene TRBV28; no definite D call. Germline V CDR1 and CDR2: MDHEN, SYDVKM. V dropped 1 base and J dropped 1 base, with 5 bases sitting between them. CDR3 length equals 14 residues. The CDR3: CASSLFRSNQPQHF. For the CDR3, the DNA is TGTGCCAGCAGTTTATTCCGGAGCAATCAGCCCCAGCATTTT.

This chain joins TRBV5-4 and TRBJ2-5; the match to TRBD2 covers 7 bases. CDR3 size: 14 residues. CDR1 SGHNT and CDR2 YYREEE come from the germline V gene (reference sequence). The ends lost 7 bases at V and 5 bases at J; junction bases unmatched: 11. CDR3 sequence (DNA): TGTGCCAGCCGGAGGGGAGGGGAGCAGGAGACCCAGTACTTC. Translating it yields CASRRGGEQETQYF. The variable domain in full, with the rest retrieved from reference TRBV5-4 and TRBJ2-5, is ETGVTQSPTHLIKTRGQQVTLRCSSQSGHNTVSWYQQALGQGPQFIFQYYREEENGRGNFPPRFSGLQFPNYSSELNVNALELDDSALYLCASRRGGEQETQYFGPGTRLLVL.

The rearrangement joins TRBV3-1 (or the pseudogene TRBV3-2) to TRBJ2-1, with 7 nucleotides matching TRBD1. The CDR3 has 20 amino acids. V shed 2 bases and J 3 bases; nucleotides not matched to a gene: 19. Looked up from germline, CDR1 is LGHDT and CDR2 is YNNKEL (reference sequence). The CDR3 sequence is CASSQRTGESPRPFYNEQFF. Written as DNA, the CDR3 is TGTGCCAGCAGCCAACGCACAGGGGAAAGTCCCCGTCCTTTCTACAATGAGCAGTTCTTC.

The chain uses TRBV7-9 and TRBJ2-3; perhaps TRBD2 as D (5 bases). This CDR3 spans 15 amino acids. CDR1 is SEHNR and CDR2 is FQNEAQ in the germline V gene (reference sequence). Trimming removed 6 bases at V and 1 base at J, with 14 bases between. The CDR3 DNA follows: TGTGCCAGCAGAGGGCCTCGGGGTGGCACAGATACGCAGTATTTT. It encodes CASRGPRGGTDTQYF. The whole variable domain, remainder taken from reference TRBV7-9 and TRBJ2-3, is DTGVSQNPRHKITKRGQNVTFRCDPISEHNRLYWYRQTLGQGPEFLTYFQNEAQLEKSRLLSDRFSAERPKGSFSTLEIQRTEQGDSAMYLCASRGPRGGTDTQYFGPGTRLTVL.

This clone is a singleton in its sample. The rearrangement uses TRBV7-9 and TRBJ1-2; D is undetermined. The CDR3 spans 12 residues. Germline lookup yields CDR1 SEHNR and CDR2 FQNEAQ (reference sequence). Trimming pared 1 base from V and 5 bases from J, leaving 5 bases between. The CDR3 sequence: CASSLGQYGYTF. DNA of the CDR3: TGTGCCAGCAGCTTAGGGCAGTATGGCTACACCTTC. Based on the CDR3 plus reference TRBV7-9 and TRBJ1-2, the full variable domain is DTGVSQNPRHKITKRGQNVTFRCDPISEHNRLYWYRQTLGQGPEFLTYFQNEAQLEKSRLLSDRFSAERPKGSFSTLEIQRTEQGDSAMYLCASSLGQYGYTFGSGTRLTVV.

This chain connects TRBV12-3 or TRBV12-4 to TRBJ2-7, with TRBD2 as a possible D gene (5 bases). The CDR3 contains 13 residues. The V and J ends lost 1 base and 7 bases respectively, with 11 bases between them. CDR3: CASSLVGGREQYF. The CDR3 DNA reads as TGTGCCAGCAGTTTAGTAGGCGGGCGTGAGCAGTACTTC.

This chain uses TRBV5-1 with TRBJ2-7, with a possible D match to TRBD1 (6 bases). CDR1 is SGHRS and CDR2 is YFSETQ in the germline V gene. This CDR3 contains 13 residues. With 1 base removed from V and 6 bases from J, the gap between germline ends came to 11 bases. In nucleotides, the CDR3 is TGCGCCAGCAGCTTGACAGGGAGCGGCGAGCAGTACTTC. Protein sequence: CASSLTGSGEQYF.

V is TRBV10-2 and J is TRBJ1-4; no clear D gene. Per the germline V gene, CDR1 is WSHSY and CDR2 is SAAADI. Trimming removed 8 bases at V and 5 bases at J, with 9 bases between. The length of the CDR3 is 12 residues. Here the CDR3 DNA reads TGCGCCAGCGGGAGGCAGAATGAAAAACTGTTTTTT. Its translation is CASGRQNEKLFF.

The table lists this clone with a count of one. The chain couples TRBV19 to TRBJ2-7; TRBD2 might be the D (6 bases). V was cut by 7 bases and J by 7 bases, with 11 bases left in between. Germline V CDR1 and CDR2: LNHDA, SQIVND (reference sequence). This CDR3 has 11 amino acids. The DNA of the CDR3 is TGTGCCAGTACCTTTGCGGGAGAGCAGTACTTC. It codes for CASTFAGEQYF.

The gene calls are TRBV27 and TRBJ2-7, with 7 bases identical to TRBD2. J gave up 6 bases and V 6 bases, and 11 bases lay outside the gene matches. Germline V gives CDR1 MNHEY, CDR2 SMNVEV (reference sequence). The CDR3 runs to 14 residues. The CDR3 DNA follows: TGTGCCAGCAGCAACTCCGGGAGGCCGGGCGAGCAGTACTTC. It codes for CASSNSGRPGEQYF.